The 21 T cell receptor beta chains listed next were all sequenced from one sample in a study of human T cells and chemical hapten exposure. Time point given: patch test 1, 2 weeks after DPC sensitization. Noted treatment: therapeutic diphenylcyclopropenone sensitization with weekly scalp DPC. One entry per CDR3 protein, called by TCRdb with MiXCR from the RACE reads. There are about 360,000 distinct CDR3 sequences in the sample; 4.8% occur only once, and approximately 2.3% lies in the top ten. The sample here was whole blood, taken in connection with sensitization to the hapten diphenylcyclopropenone (DPC). The receptors come from a woman aged 50 to 60 with alopecia areata. Some clones in this sample may be carry-over from other donors' samples.

The sample holds many counts of this clonotype. J is TRBJ1-1 and V is TRBV28; 7 positions match TRBD1. Trimming took 5 bases from V and 0 from J; bases not matched to a gene: 3. CDR3 length: 14 amino acids. CDR1 and CDR2 (germline): MDHEN, SYDVKM. The CDR3 nucleotides read TGTGCCAGCAGTCAGACAGGGCTGAACACTGAAGCTTTCTTT. This sequence encodes CASSQTGLNTEAFF.

This clonotype was counted at least ten times. The V call is TRBV29-1, the J call TRBJ2-5; TRBD1 agrees at 7 bases. The junction had 9 bases not matched to a gene; V was cut back by 3 bases and J by 8 bases. Germline CDR1 SQVTM, CDR2 ANQGSEA. CDR3 size: 13 residues. The CDR3 DNA sequence: TGCAGCGTTGAGAGGACAGGTCCAGGAACCCAGTACTTC. Protein sequence: CSVERTGPGTQYF.

This clonotype was seen more than once but under ten times. This chain links TRBV11-2 with TRBJ2-3; 7 nucleotides agree with TRBD1. From germline, CDR1 is SGHAT and CDR2 FQNNGV. The CDR3 contains 16 residues. V lost 5 bases and J lost 0; bases outside the gene matches: 8. The CDR3 DNA sequence: TGTGCCAGCAGCCCAGGGACAGCCTTTAGCACAGATACGCAGTATTTT. It translates to CASSPGTAFSTDTQYF.

This chain joins TRBV20-1 and TRBJ2-4, with D unresolved. This CDR3 contains 12 residues. Germline V gene data show CDR1 as DFQATT and CDR2 as SNEGSKA (reference sequence). Deletions cut 1 base from V and 6 bases from J, with 7 bases between. The CDR3 region is CSARASLNIQYF. The CDR3 nucleotides read TGCAGTGCTAGAGCGTCCCTAAACATTCAGTACTTC.

This clonotype has more than one count but fewer than ten. The chain is built from TRBV10-3 and TRBJ2-7; D remains unclear. V was cut by 2 bases and J by 7 bases, with 9 bases left in between. Germline CDR1 and CDR2: ENHRY and SYGVKD. CDR3 length: 12 amino acids. The CDR3 is CAISEVVGEQYF. The CDR3 DNA is TGTGCCATCAGTGAGGTAGTCGGGGAGCAGTACTTC.

This clonotype occurred many times. V usage is TRBV5-1 and J usage is TRBJ2-7, with 10 bases aligning to TRBD1. CDR1 is SGHRS, CDR2 YFSETQ, per germline. V lost 4 bases to trimming and J lost 0 bases; unmatched junction nucleotides: 4. The CDR3 length is 15 residues. This chain's CDR3 is CASSGWTGGSYEQYF. As DNA, the CDR3 is TGCGCCAGCAGCGGGTGGACAGGGGGCTCCTACGAGCAGTACTTC.

J is TRBJ1-5 and V is TRBV6-5; D remains unclear. Germline V gene sequence: CDR1 MNHEY, CDR2 SVGAGI. Trimming removed 6 bases from V and 5 bases from J, with 17 bases in between. The CDR3 extends over 15 amino acids. The DNA for the CDR3 is TGTGCCAGCAGACCCCCCGGGCCCCCCGATCAGCCCCAGCATTTT. Residues: CASRPPGPPDQPQHF.

This clonotype was seen more than once but under ten times. This chain connects TRBV5-1 to TRBJ2-2; D gene ambiguous. Germline CDR1 SGHRS, CDR2 YFSETQ. The V gene lost 0 bases and the J gene lost 4 bases, with 7 bases spanning the gap. The CDR3 consists of 14 residues. The CDR3 is CASSLEPVTGELFF. DNA for the CDR3: TGCGCCAGCAGCTTGGAGCCAGTCACCGGGGAGCTGTTTTTT.

In this sample, this clonotype turned up many times. The gene calls are TRBV28 and TRBJ2-7; D is possibly TRBD2 (6 bases). This CDR3 is 14 amino acids long. Germline loops: CDR1 MDHEN, CDR2 SYDVKM. The V end was cut by 6 bases, the J end by 2 bases, with 14 bases between. CDR3 sequence (DNA): TGTGCCAGCAGCCCTACTGCGGGGCCCTACGAGCAGTACTTC. Translated, it gives CASSPTAGPYEQYF. The variable domain in full, with the rest retrieved from reference TRBV28 and TRBJ2-7, is DVKVTQSSRYLVKRTGEKVFLECVQDMDHENMFWYRQDPGLGLRLIYFSYDVKMKEKGDIPEGYSVSREKKERFSLILESASTNQTSMYLCASSPTAGPYEQYFGPGTRLTVT.

There are a few counts of this clonotype. The CDR3 nucleotides read TGTGCCAGCAGCTTGGGTAACGTCCAAGAGACCCAGTACTTC. Protein: CASSLGNVQETQYF. The V gene is TRBV5-6, the J gene TRBJ2-5; D not resolved. Germline V gives CDR1 SGHDT, CDR2 YYEEEE. The CDR3 spans 14 residues. V dropped 0 bases and J dropped 1 base, with 7 bases sitting between them.

This clonotype was detected many times. The chain employs TRBV6-1 and TRBJ1-5; a possible D gene is TRBD1 (5 bases). This CDR3 has 13 residues. V was clipped by 8 bases and J by 5 bases, with 13 bases between them. CDR1 MNHNS and CDR2 SASEGT come from the germline V gene. CDR3 sequence (DNA): TGTGCCAGCTGCCGGGACCGAGATCAGCCCCAGCATTTT. As protein: CASCRDRDQPQHF.

The chain combines TRBV4-2 with TRBJ2-7; no clear D. The germline CDR1 and CDR2 sequences are LGHNA and YNFKEQ. The CDR3 loop spans 13 amino acids. With 0 bases removed from V and 0 bases from J, the gap between germline ends came to 3 bases. This CDR3 reads CASSQDNSYEQYF. The CDR3 DNA reads as TGTGCCAGCAGCCAAGATAACTCCTACGAGCAGTACTTC.

This clonotype was observed many times. The genes are TRBV20-1 and TRBJ1-1; 7 bases agree with TRBD1. Trimming at V came to 3 bases and at J to 1 base, leaving 2 bases not matched to a gene. Germline assignment: CDR1 DFQATT and CDR2 SNEGSKA (reference sequence). The CDR3 is 13 residues long. Here the CDR3 DNA reads TGCAGTGCTAGGGGGACAGAGAACACTGAAGCTTTCTTT. It encodes CSARGTENTEAFF.

This clonotype was seen many times. The chain links TRBV12-3 or TRBV12-4 to TRBJ2-3; D is possibly TRBD2 (5 bases). CDR3 size: 17 residues. V was shortened by 6 bases and J by 7 bases, with 26 bases between the two germline ends. CDR3 sequence: CASSSFPSGRELNTQYF. CDR3 bases: TGTGCCAGCAGCTCCTTCCCCTCGGGAAGGGAGCTAAATACGCAGTATTTT.

This sequence joins TRBV12-3 or TRBV12-4 and TRBJ2-3; 15 positions match TRBD2. The V gene end was trimmed by 6 bases and the J gene end by 0 bases; junction bases not matched to a gene: 7. This CDR3 comprises 18 residues. CDR3 amino acids: CASRRTSGGDASTDTQYF. In DNA, the CDR3 is TGTGCCAGCAGGAGGACTAGCGGGGGGGATGCTAGCACAGATACGCAGTATTTT.

This clonotype was detected only a few times. This rearrangement joins TRBV6-2 or TRBV6-3 to TRBJ2-7, with D unclear. Germline loops: CDR1 MNHEY, CDR2 SVGEGT. The CDR3 loop spans 12 amino acids. The V and J ends lost 6 bases and 0 bases respectively, with 6 bases between them. The CDR3 sequence: CASRTASYEQYF. In DNA, the CDR3 is TGTGCCAGCAGAACTGCCTCCTACGAGCAGTACTTC.

This clonotype has ten or more counts. The genes are TRBV12-3 or TRBV12-4 and TRBJ1-3; TRBD1 aligns across 9 bases. This CDR3 is built from 15 residues. V trimming: 5 bases; J trimming: 0 bases; junction bases outside the gene matches: 2. Written as DNA, the CDR3 is TGTGCCAGCAGTACGACAGGGGGCTCTGGAAACACCATATATTTT. It specifies CASSTTGGSGNTIYF.

The CDR3 here is CASSHGQNIYNEQFF. CDR3 DNA: TGTGCCAGCAGCCACGGACAAAACATTTACAATGAGCAGTTCTTC. The chain has TRBV14 and TRBJ2-1, with D possibly TRBD1 on 5 matching bases. CDR3 length equals 15 residues. Trimming took off 3 bases at V and 4 bases at J, with 13 bases between the two ends. From germline, CDR1 is SGHDN and CDR2 FVKESK. The full variable domain, completed using reference TRBV14 and TRBJ2-1, is EAGVTQFPSHSVIEKGQTVTLRCDPISGHDNLYWYRRVMGKEIKFLLHFVKESKQDESGMPNNRFLAERTGGTYSTLKVQPAELEDSGVYFCASSHGQNIYNEQFFGPGTRLTVL.

The chain combines TRBV2 with TRBJ1-2; TRBD1 agrees at 8 bases. CDR3 size: 14 residues. V shed 4 bases and J 4 bases; nucleotides not matched to a gene: 5. The germline CDR1 and CDR2 sequences are SNHLY and FYNNEI. This chain's CDR3 is CASSVGQGAYGYTF. The CDR3 coding sequence is TGTGCCAGCAGTGTAGGACAGGGAGCCTATGGCTACACCTTC.

The V gene is TRBV7-9, the J gene TRBJ2-4; D perhaps matches TRBD2 (5 bases). Trimming stripped 6 bases from V and 2 bases from J, with 20 bases between. The CDR3 spans 17 residues. CDR1 is SEHNR, CDR2 FQNEAQ, per germline (reference sequence). The CDR3: CASRYTGPSGTKNIQYF. Here the CDR3 DNA reads TGTGCCAGCAGGTACACGGGTCCCTCGGGAACCAAAAACATTCAGTACTTC.

This clonotype has just a few counts. This chain joins TRBV28 and TRBJ2-3; D remains unclear. The CDR3 runs 12 residues. CDR1 MDHEN and CDR2 SYDVKM come from the germline V gene. V was shortened by 4 bases and J by 5 bases, with 7 bases between the two germline ends. The CDR3 nucleotides read TGTGCCAGCAGTTCCTGGAAAGATACGCAGTATTTT. Translating gives CASSSWKDTQYF. Looking up the rest from reference TRBV28 and TRBJ2-3 gives the full variable domain: DVKVTQSSRYLVKRTGEKVFLECVQDMDHENMFWYRQDPGLGLRLIYFSYDVKMKEKGDIPEGYSVSREKKERFSLILESASTNQTSMYLCASSSWKDTQYFGPGTRLTVL.